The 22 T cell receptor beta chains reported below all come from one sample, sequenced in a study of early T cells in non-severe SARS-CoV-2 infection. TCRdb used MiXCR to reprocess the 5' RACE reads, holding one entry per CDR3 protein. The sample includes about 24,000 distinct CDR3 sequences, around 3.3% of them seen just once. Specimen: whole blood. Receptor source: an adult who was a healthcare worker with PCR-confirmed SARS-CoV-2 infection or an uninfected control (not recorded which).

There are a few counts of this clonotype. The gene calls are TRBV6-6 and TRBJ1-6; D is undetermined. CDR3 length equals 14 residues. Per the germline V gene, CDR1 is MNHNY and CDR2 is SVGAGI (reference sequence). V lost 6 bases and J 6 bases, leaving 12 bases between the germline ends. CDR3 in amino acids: CASSRTEGNSPLHF. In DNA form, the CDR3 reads TGTGCCAGCAGCCGGACGGAGGGTAATTCACCCCTCCACTTT.

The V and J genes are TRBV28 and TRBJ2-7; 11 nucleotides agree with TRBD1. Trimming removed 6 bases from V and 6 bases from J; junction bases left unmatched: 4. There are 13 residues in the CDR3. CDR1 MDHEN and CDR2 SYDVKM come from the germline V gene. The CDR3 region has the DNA TGTGCCAGCAGACCGGGACAGGGGGGCGAGCAGTACTTC. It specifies CASRPGQGGEQYF.

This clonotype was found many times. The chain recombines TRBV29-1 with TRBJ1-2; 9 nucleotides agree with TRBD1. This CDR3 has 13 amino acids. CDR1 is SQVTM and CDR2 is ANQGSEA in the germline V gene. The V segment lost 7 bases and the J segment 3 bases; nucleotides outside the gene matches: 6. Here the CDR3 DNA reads TGCAGCGCCGAGGGACAGGGAGACTATGGCTACACCTTC. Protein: CSAEGQGDYGYTF. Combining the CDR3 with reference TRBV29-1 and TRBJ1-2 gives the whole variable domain SAVISQKPSRDICQRGTSLTIQCQVDSQVTMMFWYRQQPGQSLTLIATANQGSEATYESGFVIDKFPISRPNLTFSTLTVSNMSPEDSSIYLCSAEGQGDYGYTFGSGTRLTVV.

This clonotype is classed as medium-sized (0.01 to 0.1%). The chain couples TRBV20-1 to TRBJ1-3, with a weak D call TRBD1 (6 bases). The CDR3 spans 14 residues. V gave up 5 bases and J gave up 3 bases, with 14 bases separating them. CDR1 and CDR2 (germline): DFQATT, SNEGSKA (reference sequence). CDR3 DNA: TGCAGTGCTGAGGGGGAGGAGGGTGGAAACACCATATATTTT. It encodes CSAEGEEGGNTIYF.

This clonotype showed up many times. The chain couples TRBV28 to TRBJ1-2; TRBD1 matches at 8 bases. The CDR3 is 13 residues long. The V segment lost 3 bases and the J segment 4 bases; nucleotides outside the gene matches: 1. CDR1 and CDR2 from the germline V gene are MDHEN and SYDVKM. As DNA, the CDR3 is TGTGCCAGCAGTTTCGGACAGGGCTATGGCTACACCTTC. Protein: CASSFGQGYGYTF.

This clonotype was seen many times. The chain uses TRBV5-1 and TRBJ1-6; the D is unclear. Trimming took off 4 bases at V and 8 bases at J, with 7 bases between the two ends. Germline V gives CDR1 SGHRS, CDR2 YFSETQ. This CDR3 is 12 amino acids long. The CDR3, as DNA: TGCGCCAGCAGCCACGGGGATTCACCCCTCCACTTT. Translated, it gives CASSHGDSPLHF.

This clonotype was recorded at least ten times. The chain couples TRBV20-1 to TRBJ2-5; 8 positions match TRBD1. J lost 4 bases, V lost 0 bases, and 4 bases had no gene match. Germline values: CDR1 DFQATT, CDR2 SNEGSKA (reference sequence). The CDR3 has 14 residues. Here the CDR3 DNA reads TGCAGTGCTAGAGAGGGCAGGGGGCGAGAGACCCAGTACTTC. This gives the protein CSAREGRGRETQYF.

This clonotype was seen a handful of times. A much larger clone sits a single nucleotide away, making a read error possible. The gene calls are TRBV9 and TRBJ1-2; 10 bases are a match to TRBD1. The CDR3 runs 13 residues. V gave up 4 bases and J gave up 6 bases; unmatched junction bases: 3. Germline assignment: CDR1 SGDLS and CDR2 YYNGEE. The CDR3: CASSSTGGHGYTF. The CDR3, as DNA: TGTGCCAGCAGCTCGACAGGGGGCCATGGCTACACCTTC.

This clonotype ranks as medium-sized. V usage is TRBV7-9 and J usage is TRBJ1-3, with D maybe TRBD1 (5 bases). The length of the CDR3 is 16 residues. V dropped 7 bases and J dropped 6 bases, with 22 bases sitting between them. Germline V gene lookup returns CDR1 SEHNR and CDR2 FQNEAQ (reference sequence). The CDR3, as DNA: TGTGCCAGCACCCCGTTCGAGTTGGGGACTGAAAACACCATATATTTT. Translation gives CASTPFELGTENTIYF. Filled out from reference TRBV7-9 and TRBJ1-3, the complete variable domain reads DTGVSQNPRHKITKRGQNVTFRCDPISEHNRLYWYRQTLGQGPEFLTYFQNEAQLEKSRLLSDRFSAERPKGSFSTLEIQRTEQGDSAMYLCASTPFELGTENTIYFGEGSWLTVV.

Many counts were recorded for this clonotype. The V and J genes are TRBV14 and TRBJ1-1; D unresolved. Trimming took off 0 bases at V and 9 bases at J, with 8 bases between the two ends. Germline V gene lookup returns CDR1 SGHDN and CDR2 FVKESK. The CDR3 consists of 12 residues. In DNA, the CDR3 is TGTGCCAGCAGCCAAGATCGAGTACAAGCTTTCTTT. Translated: CASSQDRVQAFF.

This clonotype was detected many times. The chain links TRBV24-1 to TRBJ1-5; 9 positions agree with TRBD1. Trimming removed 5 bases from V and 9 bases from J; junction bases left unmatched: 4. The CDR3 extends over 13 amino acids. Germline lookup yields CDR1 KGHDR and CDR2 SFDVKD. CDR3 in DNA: TGTGCCACCAGTGGACAGGGGGTAGGGCCCCAGCATTTT. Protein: CATSGQGVGPQHF.

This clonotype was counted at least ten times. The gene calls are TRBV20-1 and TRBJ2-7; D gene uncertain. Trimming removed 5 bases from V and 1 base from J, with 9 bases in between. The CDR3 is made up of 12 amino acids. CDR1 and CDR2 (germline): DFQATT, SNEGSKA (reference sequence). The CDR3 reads CSAVGLSYEQYF. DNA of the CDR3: TGCAGTGCTGTAGGCTTGTCCTACGAGCAGTACTTC.

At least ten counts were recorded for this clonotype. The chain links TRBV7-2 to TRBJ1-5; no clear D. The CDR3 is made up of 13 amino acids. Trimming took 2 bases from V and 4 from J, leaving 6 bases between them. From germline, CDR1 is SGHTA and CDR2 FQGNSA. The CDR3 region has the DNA TGTGCCAGCAGCTTAAGGAGAAATCAGCCCCAGCATTTT. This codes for CASSLRRNQPQHF.

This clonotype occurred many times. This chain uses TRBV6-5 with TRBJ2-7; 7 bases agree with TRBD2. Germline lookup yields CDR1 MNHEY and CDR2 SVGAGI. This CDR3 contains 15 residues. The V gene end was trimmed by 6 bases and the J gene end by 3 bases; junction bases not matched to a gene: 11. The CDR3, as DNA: TGTGCCAGCAGACGAGCAAAGCGGGGTGGCTACGAGCAGTACTTC. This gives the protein CASRRAKRGGYEQYF.

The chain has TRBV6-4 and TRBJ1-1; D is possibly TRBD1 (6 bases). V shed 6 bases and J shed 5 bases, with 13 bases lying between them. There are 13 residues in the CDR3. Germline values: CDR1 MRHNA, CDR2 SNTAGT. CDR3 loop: CASSRDTGTEAFF. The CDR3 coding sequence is TGTGCCAGCAGCCGGGACACGGGAACTGAAGCTTTCTTT.

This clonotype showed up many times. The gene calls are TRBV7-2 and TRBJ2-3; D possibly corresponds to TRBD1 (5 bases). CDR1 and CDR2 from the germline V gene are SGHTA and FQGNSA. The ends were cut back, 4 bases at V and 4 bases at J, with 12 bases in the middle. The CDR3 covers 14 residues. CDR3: CASSSGRVPDTQYF. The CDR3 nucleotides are TGTGCCAGCAGCTCCGGCAGGGTCCCAGATACGCAGTATTTT.

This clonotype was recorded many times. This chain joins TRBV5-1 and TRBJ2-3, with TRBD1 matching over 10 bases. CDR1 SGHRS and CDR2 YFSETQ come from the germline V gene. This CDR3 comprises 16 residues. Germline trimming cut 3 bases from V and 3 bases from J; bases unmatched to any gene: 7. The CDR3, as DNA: TGCGCCAGCAGCTCCTACGGGACAGGGGCAACAGATACGCAGTATTTT. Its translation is CASSSYGTGATDTQYF.

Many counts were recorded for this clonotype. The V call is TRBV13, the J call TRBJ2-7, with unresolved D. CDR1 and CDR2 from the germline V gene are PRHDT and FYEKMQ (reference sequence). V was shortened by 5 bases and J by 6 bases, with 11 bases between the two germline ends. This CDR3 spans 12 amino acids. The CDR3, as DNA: TGTGCCAGCAGCGCCTTGGGATTCGAGCAGTACTTC. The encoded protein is CASSALGFEQYF.

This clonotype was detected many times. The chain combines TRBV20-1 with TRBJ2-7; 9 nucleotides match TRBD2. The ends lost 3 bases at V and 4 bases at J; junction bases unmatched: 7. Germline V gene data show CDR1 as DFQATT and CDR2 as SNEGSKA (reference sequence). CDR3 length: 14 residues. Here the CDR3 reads CSASGAGGSYEQYF. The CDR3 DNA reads TGCAGTGCTAGCGGGGCGGGAGGGAGTTACGAGCAGTACTTC.

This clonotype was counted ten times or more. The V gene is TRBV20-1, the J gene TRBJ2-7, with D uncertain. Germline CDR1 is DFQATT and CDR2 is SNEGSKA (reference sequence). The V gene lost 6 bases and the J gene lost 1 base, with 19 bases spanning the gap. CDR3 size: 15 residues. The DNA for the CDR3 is TGCAGTGCCACGGAGAAGCCCCATGAATCCTACGAGCAGTACTTC. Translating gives CSATEKPHESYEQYF.

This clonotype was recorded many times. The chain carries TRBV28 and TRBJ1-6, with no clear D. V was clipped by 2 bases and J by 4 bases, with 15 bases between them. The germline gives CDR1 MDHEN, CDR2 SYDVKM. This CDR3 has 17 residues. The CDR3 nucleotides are TGTGCCAGCAGTTTACCCTCCCTTCGGGAGTATAATTCACCCCTCCACTTT. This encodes CASSLPSLREYNSPLHF.

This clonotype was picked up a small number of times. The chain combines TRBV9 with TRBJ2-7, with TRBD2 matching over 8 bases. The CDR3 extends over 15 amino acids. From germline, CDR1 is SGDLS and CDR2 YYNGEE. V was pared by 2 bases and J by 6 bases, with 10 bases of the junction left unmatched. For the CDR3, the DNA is TGTGCCAGCAGCGTGGCGGGGGTTAGCGGGACCGAGCAGTACTTC. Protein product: CASSVAGVSGTEQYF.